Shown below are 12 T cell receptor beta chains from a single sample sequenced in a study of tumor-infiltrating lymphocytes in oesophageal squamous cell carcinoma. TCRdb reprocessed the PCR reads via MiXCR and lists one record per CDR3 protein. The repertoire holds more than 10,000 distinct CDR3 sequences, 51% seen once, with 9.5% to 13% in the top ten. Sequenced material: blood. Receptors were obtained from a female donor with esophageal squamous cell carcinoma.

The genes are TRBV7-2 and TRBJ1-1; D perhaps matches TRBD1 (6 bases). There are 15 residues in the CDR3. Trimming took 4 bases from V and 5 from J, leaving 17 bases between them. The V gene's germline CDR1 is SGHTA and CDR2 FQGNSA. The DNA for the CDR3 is TGTGCCAGCAGCTCCCTACAGGGAGTCGATACTGAAGCTTTCTTT. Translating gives CASSSLQGVDTEAFF.

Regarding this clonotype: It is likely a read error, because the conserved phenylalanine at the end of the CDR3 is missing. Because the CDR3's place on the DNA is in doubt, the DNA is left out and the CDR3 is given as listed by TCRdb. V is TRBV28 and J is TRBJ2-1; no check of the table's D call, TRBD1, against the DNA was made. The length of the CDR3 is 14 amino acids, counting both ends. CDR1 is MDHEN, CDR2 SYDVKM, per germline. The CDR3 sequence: CASRLGGYGYTFGS.

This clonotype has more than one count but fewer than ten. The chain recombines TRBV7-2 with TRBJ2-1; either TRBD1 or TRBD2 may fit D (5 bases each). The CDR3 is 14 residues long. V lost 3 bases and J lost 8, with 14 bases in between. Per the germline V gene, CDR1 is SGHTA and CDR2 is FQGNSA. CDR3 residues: CASSFRDQNDEQFF. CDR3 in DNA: TGTGCCAGCAGCTTCCGGGACCAAAACGATGAGCAGTTCTTC.

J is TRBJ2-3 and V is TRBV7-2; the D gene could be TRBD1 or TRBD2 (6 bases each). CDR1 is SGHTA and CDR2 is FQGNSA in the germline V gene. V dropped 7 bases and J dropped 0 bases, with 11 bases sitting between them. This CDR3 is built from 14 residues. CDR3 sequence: CASMTGASTDTQYF. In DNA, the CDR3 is TGTGCCAGCATGACGGGGGCTAGCACAGATACGCAGTATTTT.

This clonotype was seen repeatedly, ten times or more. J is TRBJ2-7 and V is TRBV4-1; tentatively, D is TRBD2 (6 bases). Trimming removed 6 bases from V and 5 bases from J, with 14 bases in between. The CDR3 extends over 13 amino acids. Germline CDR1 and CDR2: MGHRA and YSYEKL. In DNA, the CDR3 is TGCGCCAGCAGTTCGCGGGAATCCCACGAGCAGTACTTC. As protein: CASSSRESHEQYF.

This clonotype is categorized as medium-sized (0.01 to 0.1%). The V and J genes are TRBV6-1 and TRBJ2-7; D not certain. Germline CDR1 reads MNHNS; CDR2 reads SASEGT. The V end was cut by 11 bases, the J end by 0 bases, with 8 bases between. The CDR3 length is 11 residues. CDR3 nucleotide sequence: TGTGCCTCTGCGATCTCCTACGAGCAGTACTTC. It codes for CASAISYEQYF.

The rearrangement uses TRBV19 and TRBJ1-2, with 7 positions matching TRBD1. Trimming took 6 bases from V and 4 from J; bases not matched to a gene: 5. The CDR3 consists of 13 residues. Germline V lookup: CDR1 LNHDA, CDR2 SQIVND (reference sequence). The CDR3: CASSQGGLYGYTF. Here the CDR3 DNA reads TGTGCCAGTAGCCAGGGGGGTCTCTATGGCTACACCTTC.

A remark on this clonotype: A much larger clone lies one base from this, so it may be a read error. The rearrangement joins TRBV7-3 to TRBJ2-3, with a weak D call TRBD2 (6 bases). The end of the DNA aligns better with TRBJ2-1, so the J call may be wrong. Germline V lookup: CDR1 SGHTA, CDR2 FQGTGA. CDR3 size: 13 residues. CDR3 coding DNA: TGTGTCAGCAGTCCGGGACTGGCAAATGAGCAGTTCTTC. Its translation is CVSSPGLANEQFF.

The CDR3 DNA reads as TGTGCCAGCAGCCCCCAGGGGGGTTTAGAGACCCAGTACTTC. Its translation is CASSPQGGLETQYF. The V and J genes are TRBV7-3 and TRBJ2-5, with D possibly matching TRBD1 (7 bases). CDR1 SGHTA and CDR2 FQGTGA come from the germline V gene. Trimming pared 5 bases from V and 4 bases from J, leaving 14 bases between. This CDR3 region has 14 residues.

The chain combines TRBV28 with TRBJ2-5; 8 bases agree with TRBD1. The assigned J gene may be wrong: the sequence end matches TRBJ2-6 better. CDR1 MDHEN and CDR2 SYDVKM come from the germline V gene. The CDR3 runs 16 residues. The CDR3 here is CASGDRRGSGANVLTF. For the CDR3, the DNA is TGTGCCAGTGGGGACAGGAGGGGCTCTGGGGCCAACGTCCTGACTTTC.

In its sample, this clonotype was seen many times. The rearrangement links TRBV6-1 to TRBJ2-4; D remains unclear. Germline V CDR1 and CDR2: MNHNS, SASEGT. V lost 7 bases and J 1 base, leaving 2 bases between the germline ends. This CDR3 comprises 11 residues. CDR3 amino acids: CASTAKNIQYF. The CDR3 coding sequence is TGTGCCAGCACCGCCAAAAACATTCAGTACTTC.

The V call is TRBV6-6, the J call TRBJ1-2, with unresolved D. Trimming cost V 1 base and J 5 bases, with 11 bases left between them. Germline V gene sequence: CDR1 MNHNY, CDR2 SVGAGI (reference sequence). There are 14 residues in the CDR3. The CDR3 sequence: CASSYFRGGYGYTF. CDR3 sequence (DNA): TGTGCCAGCAGTTACTTTCGGGGAGGGTATGGCTACACCTTC.